These 10 T cell receptor beta chains were sequenced from one sample in a study of blood T cell repertoires in COVID-19. The assay was immunoSEQ multiplex PCR, and TCRdb's table has in-frame clones only and misses some. The data contain tens of thousands of clones, 82% of them singletons. Sequencing was performed on peripheral blood. These receptors all stem from an elderly man with active COVID-19.

The chain has TRBV5-6 and TRBJ2-3; TRBD1 might be the D (5 bases). The CDR3 extends over 15 amino acids. CDR1 SGHDT and CDR2 YYEEEE come from the germline V gene. The V gene lost 3 bases and the J gene lost 2 bases, with 13 bases spanning the gap. The CDR3, as DNA: TGTGCCAGCAGCTCCCTCGACAGAAACACAGATACGCAGTATTTT. It translates to CASSSLDRNTDTQYF.

Here the CDR3 reads CASVNTQRGGMNTEAFF. The CDR3 bases are TGTGCCAGTGTCAATACGCAGAGGGGGGGCATGAACACTGAAGCTTTCTTT. This chain connects TRBV19 to TRBJ1-1, with D tentatively TRBD1 (6 bases). CDR1 and CDR2 from the germline V gene are LNHDA and SQIVND (reference sequence). Trimming stripped 8 bases from V and 0 bases from J, with 22 bases between. There are 17 residues in the CDR3.

The rearrangement links TRBV12-3 or TRBV12-4 to TRBJ2-7; D is unresolved. Trimming removed 3 bases from V and 0 bases from J, with 6 bases in between. CDR3 length equals 13 residues. The CDR3 DNA is TGTGCCAGCAGTTTGGCCAACTCCTACGAGCAGTACTTC. Translation: CASSLANSYEQYF.

V gene TRBV5-5 combines with J gene TRBJ2-1, with TRBD2 matching over 9 bases. Germline V lookup: CDR1 SGHKS, CDR2 YYEKEE (reference sequence). The V and J ends lost 1 base and 2 bases, in that order; junction bases with no gene match: 4. The CDR3 contains 16 residues. The DNA of the CDR3 is TGTGCCAGCAGCTTGTACGCGGGAGGGCCCTACAATGAGCAGTTCTTC. Encoded protein: CASSLYAGGPYNEQFF.

V usage is TRBV5-1 and J usage is TRBJ2-1, with a tentative D call TRBD1 (5 bases). The CDR3 consists of 12 residues. V was trimmed by 0 bases and J by 7 bases, leaving 5 bases between them. CDR1 is SGHRS and CDR2 is YFSETQ in the germline V gene. The CDR3 DNA reads as TGCGCCAGCAGCTTGGAGGGGAATGAGCAGTTCTTC. Protein sequence: CASSLEGNEQFF.

The CDR3 sequence is CASREGRGRYEQFF. The CDR3 coding sequence is TGCGCCAGCCGAGAGGGCAGGGGAAGGTATGAGCAGTTCTTC. The genes are TRBV4-1 and TRBJ2-1, with D tentatively TRBD1 (6 bases). The V gene's germline CDR1 is MGHRA and CDR2 YSYEKL. The CDR3 length is 14 residues. The V and J ends lost 8 bases and 8 bases respectively, with 19 bases between them.

This clone has a handful of counts. The genes are TRBV7-2 and TRBJ2-3; a weak D match, TRBD2 (5 bases). Per the germline V gene, CDR1 is SGHTA and CDR2 is FQGNSA. V lost 1 base, J lost 6 bases, and 11 bases lay in between. The CDR3 contains 14 residues. CDR3 coding DNA: TGTGCCAGCAGCTTAGACTACCGAGGGGATACGCAGTATTTT. Its protein is CASSLDYRGDTQYF.

The V gene is TRBV4-2, the J gene TRBJ1-2; 7 nucleotides line up with TRBD1. Looked up from germline, CDR1 is LGHNA and CDR2 is YNFKEQ. V shed 0 bases and J 8 bases; nucleotides not matched to a gene: 15. This CDR3 is built from 17 residues. The CDR3 loop is CASSQERRGQDLQGYTF. The CDR3 bases are TGTGCCAGCAGCCAAGAGCGTAGGGGGCAAGACCTTCAGGGCTACACCTTC.

J is TRBJ2-3 and V is TRBV24-1, with D possibly being TRBD1 (6 bases). The V end lost 1 base, the J end lost 0 bases, and 10 bases lay between the germline ends. The CDR3 runs 16 residues. CDR1 is KGHDR, CDR2 SFDVKD, per germline. The CDR3 nucleotides read TGTGCCACCAGTGATTTAACGGGACAAAGCACAGATACGCAGTATTTT. This codes for CATSDLTGQSTDTQYF.

J is TRBJ2-7 and V is TRBV18; D possibly corresponds to TRBD1 (6 bases). Germline values: CDR1 KGHSH, CDR2 LQKENI. The CDR3 runs 14 residues. Trimming pared 5 bases from V and 1 base from J, leaving 12 bases between. CDR3 DNA: TGTGCCAGCTCAGGTCAGGGGAGATCCTACGAGCAGTACTTC. Its translation is CASSGQGRSYEQYF.